This T cell receptor (beta chain) was identified in a study of blood T cell repertoires in COVID-19. Whole-study context: Samples of COVID-19 (acute and convalescent) were obtained from the United States, Italy and Spain. From T cells, B-cell-depleted T cells, or PBMCs came the material, which was cDNA or gDNA.

The CDR3 runs to 14 residues. The germline V gene encodes CDR1 KGHSH and CDR2 LQKENI. Trimming removed 1 base from V and 5 bases from J; junction bases left unmatched: 5. Authors' processing steps: For nucleated cells, counts were estimated from reference gene primer amplification. Method: immunoSEQ multiplex PCR; TCRdb's copy keeps in-frame clones and lacks some. The V and J calls and the clone size are those of that table, but D and trimming were determined from the DNA. Of approximately 130,000 clones in the sample, around 80% were seen once. What was sequenced was peripheral blood. The chain is built from TRBV18 and TRBJ2-7, with 7 bases aligning to TRBD2. This TCR came from a human donor in a cohort sampled during active COVID-19. The CDR3 DNA sequence: TGTGCCAGCTCACCACGGACTAGTGTGAACGAGCAGTACTTC. Amino acid sequence: CASSPRTSVNEQYF.